Listed below are T cell receptor beta chains from one sample, sequenced in a study of blood T cells in healthy people across ages. TCRdb re-derived calls from the 5' RACE reads in MiXCR, one entry per CDR3 protein. The top ten hold about 38% of the sample, which has approximately 800,000 distinct CDR3 sequences, about 48% seen once. Input material: blood. The source is an elderly man in good health. The CDR3 runs from the conserved cysteine through the conserved F or W. The D gene is left open where the match is weak. The size entry is marked missing in some rows and otherwise reads once, few, many or a size class.

V	size	J	D	CDR3	DNA
TRBV19	.	TRBJ2-3	TRBD2	CASSIRLAGTDTQYF	TGTGCCAGTAGTATACGGCTAGCGGGCACAGATACGCAGTATTTT
TRBV28	once	TRBJ1-1	.	CASSTPGRPEAFF	TGTGCCAGCAGTACACCCGGTCGGCCTGAAGCTTTCTTT
TRBV29-1	few	TRBJ2-1	TRBD2	CSVGPTSGIFNEQFF	TGCAGCGTTGGCCCTACTAGCGGGATTTTCAATGAGCAGTTCTTC
TRBV18	.	TRBJ2-1	.	CASSPPVGAYNEQFF	TGTGCCAGCTCACCACCGGTGGGAGCATACAATGAGCAGTTCTTC
TRBV27	.	TRBJ2-4	.	CASKTVGAGKNIQYF	TGTGCCAGCAAAACAGTTGGGGCTGGCAAAAACATTCAGTACTTC
TRBV28	.	TRBJ1-4	.	CATKHSLNEKLFF	TGTGCCACAAAACACAGTTTAAACGAAAAACTGTTTTTT
TRBV20-1	.	TRBJ2-3	.	CSAPLAPGTDTQYF	TGCAGTGCCCCGCTAGCCCCAGGCACAGATACGCAGTATTTT
TRBV20-1	few	TRBJ2-1	TRBD1	CSVMDRGVYNEQFF	TGCAGTGTTATGGACAGGGGCGTCTACAATGAGCAGTTCTTC
TRBV24-1	few	TRBJ2-5	TRBD1	CATSDPGQGRETQYF	TGTGCCACCAGTGACCCCGGACAGGGTCGAGAGACCCAGTACTTC
TRBV9	.	TRBJ2-5	.	CASSVEGRGKETQYF	TGTGCCAGCAGCGTAGAGGGGCGCGGGAAAGAGACCCAGTACTTC
TRBV29-1	.	TRBJ2-7	.	CSVEDPYEQYF	TGCAGCGTTGAAGACCCGTACGAGCAGTACTTC
TRBV2	few	TRBJ2-3	.	CASSSGVGGYAYF	TGTGCCAGCAGCTCGGGGGTTGGTGGATACGCGTATTTT
TRBV3-1	.	TRBJ2-7	.	CASSPSGESYEQYF	TGTGCCAGCAGCCCTTCGGGAGAGTCCTACGAGCAGTACTTC
TRBV7-2	.	TRBJ2-7	.	CASSLDSRRSEQYF	TGTGCCAGCAGCTTAGACTCCCGGAGGTCCGAGCAGTACTTC
TRBV11-2	few	TRBJ2-3	TRBD2	CASSVRLAGVHLDTQYF	TGTGCCAGCAGCGTTCGACTAGCGGGAGTCCATTTAGATACGCAGTATTTT
TRBV29-1	few	TRBJ1-1	TRBD1	CSVRDRGPQENTEAFF	TGCAGCGTGCGGGACAGGGGGCCACAAGAAAACACTGAAGCTTTCTTT